Described below is a single TCR beta chain sequence and its context. Which antigen it targets is not known. No base quality values were provided; no much bigger clone lies one nucleotide off. The data were produced on an Illumina HiSeq 1500. TCRdb cleaned the public reads at Q25 with fastp, built clones with MiXCR and kept in-frame beta chains. Each CDR3 protein gets just one entry, which takes the most common genes and DNA from the rows behind it. This sample is represented by more than 400,000 distinct CDR3 sequences; more than 20% of them were singletons. About 12% of the sample is held by the ten biggest clonotypes. This specimen belongs to a study of T cell repertoires in cytomegalovirus infection (dated by TCRdb to between 2017 and 2020). General notes on the study: The HLA type of each donor mattered for the analysis, because public TCR beta signatures pointed to carriage of CMV infection along with the matching HLA type.

The study at large found these results: Cumulative frequency of public TCR beta family members discriminated carriers of CMV infection plus the relevant HLA type in this cohort and an independent 352-donor cohort. The ex vivo response was dominated by HLA-C-restricted CMV-specific TCR beta clonotypes, and the single most frequent clonotype in two of eight donors was supplied by these HLA-C-restricted clonotypes.

Sequenced: PBMCs. This clonotype was sampled from a human donor in good health (CMV status not recorded). Some clones in this sample may be carry-over from other donors' samples.

This receptor has the CDR3 CASSQEGHRVSGNTIYF. The DNA sequence reads TGCGCCAGCAGCCAAGAGGGTCACAGAGTGTCTGGAAACACCATATATTTT. The chain links TRBV4-3 with TRBJ1-3; no D segment can be confidently identified. A distance of 13 bases separates the germline ends of V and J, which lose 0 bases and 1 base respectively. For CDR1 and CDR2, the germline V gene lists LGHNA and YSLEER. Its CDR3 holds 17 amino acids, cysteine through phenylalanine. CDR3 DNA is the only sequence kept; it has 51 bases, read in frame from the first base.